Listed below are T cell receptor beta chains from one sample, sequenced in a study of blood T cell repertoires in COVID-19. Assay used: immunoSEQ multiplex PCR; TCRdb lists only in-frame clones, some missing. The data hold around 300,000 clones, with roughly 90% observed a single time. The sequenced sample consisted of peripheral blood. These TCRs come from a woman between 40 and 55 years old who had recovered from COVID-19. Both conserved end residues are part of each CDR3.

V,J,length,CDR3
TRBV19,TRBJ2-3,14,CASTNGEAGDTQYF
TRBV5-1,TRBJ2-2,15,CASTARASGNEELFF
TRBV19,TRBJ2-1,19,CASTSPRAAIAGGPHEQFF
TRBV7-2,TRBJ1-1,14,CASRDSLANTEAFF
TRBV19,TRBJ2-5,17,CASSGYGDTLEQETQYF
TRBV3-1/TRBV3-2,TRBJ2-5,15,CASSRTGTGEETQYF
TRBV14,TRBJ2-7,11,CASSRYYEQYF
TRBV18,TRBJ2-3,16,CASSPLFKGELPTQYF
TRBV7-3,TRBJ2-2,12,CASSPGTGELFF
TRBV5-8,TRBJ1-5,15,CASSSLWTGRGPQHF
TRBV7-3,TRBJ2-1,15,CASSLKAANYNEQFF
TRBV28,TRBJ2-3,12,CASSSFRNTQYF
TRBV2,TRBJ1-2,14,CASSGLPTLYGYTF
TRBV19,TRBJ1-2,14,CASSTQQGAYGYTF
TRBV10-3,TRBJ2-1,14,CAIGTPDSYNEQFF
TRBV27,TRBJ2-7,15,CASSPGTGGIYEQYF
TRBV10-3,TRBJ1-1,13,CAISGGQKEEAFF
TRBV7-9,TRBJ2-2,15,CASSPKGVNTGELFF
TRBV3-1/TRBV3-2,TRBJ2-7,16,CASSQWPSKITYEQYF
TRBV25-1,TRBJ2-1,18,CASSAGLASELSYNEQFF
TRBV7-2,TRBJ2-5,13,CASRSRLEETQYF
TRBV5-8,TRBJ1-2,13,CASSLTENYGYTF
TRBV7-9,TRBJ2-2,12,CASSFSTGELFF
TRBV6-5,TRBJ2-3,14,CASSYSHFTDTQYF
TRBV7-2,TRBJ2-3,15,CASSQKGRESDTQYF
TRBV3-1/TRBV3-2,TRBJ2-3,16,CASSYRLAGSTDTQYF
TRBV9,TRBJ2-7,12,CASSARIYEQYF
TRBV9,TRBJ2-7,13,CASSPGDPYEQYF
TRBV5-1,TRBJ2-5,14,CASSLEQEEETQYF
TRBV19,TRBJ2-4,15,CASNTPQVAKNIQYF
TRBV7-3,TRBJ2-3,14,CASSSDRGSDTQYF
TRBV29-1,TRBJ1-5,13,CSVADRDGQPQHF
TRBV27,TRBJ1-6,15,CASSFRGGYNSPLHF
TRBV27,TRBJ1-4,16,CASSLSPTGSNEKLFF
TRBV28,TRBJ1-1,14,CASSYLGQGVEAFF
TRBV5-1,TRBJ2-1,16,CASSVWLADVYNEQFF
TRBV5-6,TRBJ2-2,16,CASSIRDRGNTGELFF
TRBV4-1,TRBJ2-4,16,CASSPQLAGATLIQYF
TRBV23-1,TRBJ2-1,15,CASSLASGVYNEQFF
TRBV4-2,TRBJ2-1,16,CASSPGLADDSNEQFF
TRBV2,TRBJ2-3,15,CASARTQGVPDTQYF
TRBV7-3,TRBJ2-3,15,CASSLVAASTDTQYF
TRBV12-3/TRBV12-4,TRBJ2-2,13,CASSQDITGELFF
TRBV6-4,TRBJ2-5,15,CASTSDIGRLETQYF
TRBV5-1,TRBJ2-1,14,CASSAGTGVYEQFF
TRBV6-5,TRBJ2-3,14,CASSRGGASDTQYF
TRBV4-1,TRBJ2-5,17,CASSQDKASGRQETQYF
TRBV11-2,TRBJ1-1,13,CASSLVGSTEAFF
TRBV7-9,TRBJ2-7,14,CASSPRTEPYEQYF